These T cell receptor beta chains were read from a single sample in a study of cytomegalovirus exposure and HLA in healthy donors. Clones were sequenced by immunoSEQ multiplex PCR, and TCRdb holds only the in-frame ones, with some missing. The table includes roughly 120,000 clones, over 60% detected once. Material for sequencing was PBMCs. These receptors were taken from a woman in her sixties in good health and CMV-seropositive. CDR3s include the opening cysteine and the closing phenylalanine or tryptophan. D genes are given only for firm matches. Clone sizes are given selectively: once, few, many, or a class where the clone is expanded.

TRBV5-4	-	-	TRBJ1-2	CASSLDGDYGYTF	TGTGCCAGCAGCTTGGACGGTGACTATGGCTACACCTTC
TRBV6-5	-	once	TRBJ1-6	CASRRGLSHNSPLHF	TGTGCCAGCAGAAGGGGACTTTCCCATAATTCACCCCTCCACTTT
TRBV7-3	-	-	TRBJ2-2	CASSLTGTLPNTGELFF	TGTGCCAGCAGCTTAACGGGGACATTACCGAACACCGGGGAGCTGTTTTTT
TRBV5-5	TRBD2	-	TRBJ2-1	CASSLPGTLAGAFNEQFF	TGTGCCAGCAGCTTGCCAGGTACACTAGCGGGAGCTTTCAATGAGCAGTTCTTC
TRBV18	TRBD1	few	TRBJ1-6	CASSLSDTGGGSPLHF	TGTGCCAGCTCCCTCTCCGATACAGGGGGCGGTTCACCCCTCCACTTT
TRBV5-6	TRBD1	-	TRBJ1-1	CASAIGTEHMNTEAFF	TGTGCCAGCGCTATCGGGACAGAGCATATGAACACTGAAGCTTTCTTT
TRBV5-5	TRBD2	-	TRBJ2-3	CASSLAGGVGDTQYF	TGTGCCAGCAGCTTAGCGGGGGGGGTCGGAGATACGCAGTATTTT
TRBV14	-	-	TRBJ2-1	CASSQDEYNEQFF	TGTGCCAGCAGCCAAGATGAGTACAATGAGCAGTTCTTC
TRBV5-5	-	-	TRBJ2-7	CASSLGRVLEYF	TGTGCCAGCAGCTTGGGTCGGGTGTTGGAGTACTTC
TRBV19	TRBD2	-	TRBJ2-1	CASSTGLAANSYNEQFF	TGTGCCAGTAGTACAGGACTAGCGGCAAACTCCTACAATGAGCAGTTCTTC
TRBV11-2	TRBD2	-	TRBJ2-3	CASSRRPLAVTDTQYF	TGTGCCAGCAGCAGACGCCCCCTAGCGGTGACAGATACGCAGTATTTT
TRBV6-5	TRBD1	-	TRBJ1-1	CASSYLETGATEAFF	TGTGCCAGCAGTTACCTTGAGACAGGGGCCACTGAAGCTTTCTTT
TRBV30	-	-	TRBJ2-5	CAWSFGEETQYF	TGTGCCTGGAGTTTCGGGGAGGAGACCCAGTACTTC
TRBV19	-	once	TRBJ1-5	CASSIQGQYSNQPQHF	TGTGCCAGTAGTATACAGGGCCAATATAGCAATCAGCCCCAGCATTTT
TRBV4-2	TRBD1	-	TRBJ1-1	CASSQAPTGSRTEAFF	TGTGCCAGCAGCCAAGCCCCGACAGGGTCTCGAACTGAAGCTTTCTTT
TRBV7-9	TRBD1	-	TRBJ1-1	CSSSPPRQGSTEAFF	TGTTCCAGCAGCCCTCCGAGACAGGGGTCCACTGAAGCTTTCTTT
TRBV7-6	-	-	TRBJ1-2	CASSYGGGYGYTF	TGTGCCAGCAGCTACGGGGGGGGGTATGGCTACACCTTC
TRBV5-8	TRBD1	-	TRBJ2-5	CASSLGDRGRTETQYF	TGTGCCAGCAGCTTGGGGGACAGGGGGCGGACAGAGACCCAGTACTTC
TRBV18	-	-	TRBJ1-1	CASSPGQNTEAFF	TGTGCCAGCTCTCCGGGTCAGAACACTGAAGCTTTCTTT
TRBV23-1	TRBD2	few	TRBJ2-3	CASSQWGASGRAGDTQYF	TGCGCCAGCAGTCAATGGGGGGCTAGCGGGAGGGCCGGGGATACGCAGTATTTT
TRBV14	-	-	TRBJ1-1	CASSQGRQVYEAFF	TGTGCCAGCAGCCAAGGGCGACAGGTATATGAAGCTTTCTTT
TRBV4-3	-	-	TRBJ2-7	CASSQDLARGSDAEQYF	TGCGCCAGCAGCCAAGACCTCGCGAGGGGGTCTGACGCGGAGCAGTACTTC
TRBV19	TRBD1	-	TRBJ2-7	CASSTQGYPYEQYF	TGTGCCAGTAGTACACAGGGGTACCCCTACGAGCAGTACTTC
TRBV28	TRBD1	-	TRBJ1-2	CASSLGGQGGGYTF	TGTGCCAGCAGTTTGGGGGGACAGGGGGGGGGCTACACCTTC
TRBV19	-	-	TRBJ1-4	CASSMTGKKLFF	TGTGCCAGTAGTATGACGGGGAAAAAACTGTTTTTT
TRBV27	-	-	TRBJ2-1	CASSDGTAGRGEQFF	TGTGCCAGCAGTGACGGGACAGCCGGGCGGGGTGAGCAGTTCTTC
TRBV7-9	TRBD1	-	TRBJ2-2	CSSSFPKGQAPNTGELFF	TGTTCCAGCAGCTTCCCAAAGGGACAGGCCCCGAACACCGGGGAGCTGTTTTTT
TRBV25-1	TRBD1	once	TRBJ2-2	CASTGGHPYTGELFF	TGTGCCAGCACAGGGGGACACCCGTACACCGGGGAGCTGTTTTTT
TRBV15	TRBD1	-	TRBJ1-6	CATSPTSRDRGLSYNSPLHF	TGTGCCACCAGCCCTACCTCCCGGGACAGGGGGCTTTCCTATAATTCACCCCTCCACTTT
TRBV4-1	TRBD1	-	TRBJ2-7	CASSNSGQRYEQYF	TGCGCCAGCAGCAATTCGGGACAGCGTTACGAGCAGTACTTC
TRBV6-5	-	few	TRBJ2-7	CASSYSSGDNYEQYF	TGTGCCAGCAGTTACTCGAGCGGGGACAACTACGAGCAGTACTTC
TRBV7-8	-	-	TRBJ2-7	CASSPLQGGEQYF	TGTGCCAGCAGCCCGTTACAGGGCGGGGAGCAGTACTTC
TRBV30	TRBD1	-	TRBJ2-4	CAWSPGQENIQYF	TGTGCCTGGAGTCCTGGACAGGAAAACATTCAGTACTTC
TRBV19	-	once	TRBJ1-3	CASRTFDYTIYF	TGTGCCAGTCGAACCTTCGACTACACCATATATTTT
TRBV15	-	-	TRBJ1-5	CATSRDRNPGRQPQHF	TGTGCCACCAGCAGAGATCGTAACCCGGGTAGGCAGCCCCAGCATTTT
TRBV4-3	-	-	TRBJ2-7	CASSRSLKSGSYEQYF	TGCGCCAGCAGCCGATCACTCAAATCCGGGAGCTACGAGCAGTACTTC
TRBV27	TRBD2	once	TRBJ2-3	CASSLRRTSGTSTDTQYF	TGTGCCAGCAGTTTAAGGCGAACTAGCGGGACAAGCACAGATACGCAGTATTTT
TRBV5-1	TRBD1	-	TRBJ1-2	CASSSGQTYYGYTF	TGCGCCAGCAGCTCGGGACAGACCTACTATGGCTACACCTTC
TRBV30	TRBD1	-	TRBJ1-3	CAWSPTDRAVRNTIYF	TGTGCCTGGAGTCCGACGGACAGGGCAGTAAGAAACACCATATATTTT
TRBV11-2	TRBD2	once	TRBJ2-7	CASEIGGGYEQYF	TGTGCCAGCGAAATTGGGGGGGGTTACGAGCAGTACTTC
TRBV20-1	-	few	TRBJ2-1	CSAISRNEQFF	TGCAGTGCCATATCGCGCAATGAGCAGTTCTTC
TRBV6-1	TRBD1	few	TRBJ1-2	CASSGRDRLSYGYTF	TGTGCCAGCAGTGGACGGGACAGACTATCATATGGCTACACCTTC
TRBV6-5	TRBD2	-	TRBJ2-1	CASRGLAGTYNEQFF	TGTGCCAGCAGGGGACTAGCGGGGACGTACAATGAGCAGTTCTTC
TRBV20-1	-	-	TRBJ2-3	CSVSGTDTQYF	TGCAGTGTCTCGGGCACAGATACGCAGTATTTT
TRBV5-1	-	-	TRBJ2-3	CASSLQDSTDTQYF	TGCGCCAGCAGCTTACAGGATAGCACAGATACGCAGTATTTT
TRBV4-3	-	few	TRBJ1-2	CASSQFLGGQGYTF	TGCGCCAGCAGCCAATTTCTCGGGGGGCAGGGCTACACCTTC
TRBV4-3	-	-	TRBJ1-2	CASSPGGGGARLGYTF	TGCGCCAGCAGCCCCGGGGGTGGAGGGGCGCGACTTGGCTACACCTTC
TRBV9	-	-	TRBJ2-7	CASSVAPSASYEQYF	TGTGCCAGCAGCGTAGCTCCTAGCGCCTCCTACGAGCAGTACTTC
TRBV7-2	TRBD1	-	TRBJ2-7	CASSLVGQGIYEQYF	TGTGCCAGCAGCTTAGTGGGACAGGGGATTTACGAGCAGTACTTC
TRBV5-4	TRBD1	-	TRBJ1-1	CASSIGQGGTTEAFF	TGTGCCAGCAGCATCGGACAGGGAGGGACCACTGAAGCTTTCTTT
TRBV5-1	TRBD1	-	TRBJ1-2	CASSTGQGIEYGYTF	TGCGCCAGCAGCACCGGACAGGGGATTGAGTATGGCTACACCTTC
TRBV6-6	-	-	TRBJ2-5	CASSGQAFQETQYF	TGTGCCAGCAGTGGCCAGGCTTTCCAAGAGACCCAGTACTTC
TRBV6-1	TRBD1	few	TRBJ2-3	CASSEGQGRSDTQYF	TGTGCCAGCAGTGAGGGACAGGGTCGATCAGATACGCAGTATTTT
TRBV7-2	-	-	TRBJ1-3	CASSLYRGFSNTIYF	TGTGCCAGCAGCTTATACCGGGGTTTTAGCAACACCATATATTTT
TRBV4-2	TRBD2	once	TRBJ2-1	CASSQELAGYIHNEQFF	TGTGCCAGCAGCCAGGAACTAGCGGGGTATATTCACAATGAGCAGTTCTTC
TRBV7-9	-	-	TRBJ1-5	CASSPPTSGQPQHF	TGTGCCAGCAGCCCACCGACAAGTGGTCAGCCCCAGCATTTT
TRBV30	TRBD2	-	TRBJ2-3	CASGTSQNTQYF	TGTGCCTCAGGGACTAGCCAAAATACGCAGTATTTT
TRBV27	TRBD2	once	TRBJ2-2	CASRKGLAHTGELFF	TGTGCCAGCAGAAAAGGACTAGCCCACACCGGGGAGCTGTTTTTT
TRBV5-1	-	few	TRBJ1-3	CASSFDFPSGNTIYF	TGCGCCAGCAGCTTCGACTTCCCCTCTGGAAACACCATATATTTT